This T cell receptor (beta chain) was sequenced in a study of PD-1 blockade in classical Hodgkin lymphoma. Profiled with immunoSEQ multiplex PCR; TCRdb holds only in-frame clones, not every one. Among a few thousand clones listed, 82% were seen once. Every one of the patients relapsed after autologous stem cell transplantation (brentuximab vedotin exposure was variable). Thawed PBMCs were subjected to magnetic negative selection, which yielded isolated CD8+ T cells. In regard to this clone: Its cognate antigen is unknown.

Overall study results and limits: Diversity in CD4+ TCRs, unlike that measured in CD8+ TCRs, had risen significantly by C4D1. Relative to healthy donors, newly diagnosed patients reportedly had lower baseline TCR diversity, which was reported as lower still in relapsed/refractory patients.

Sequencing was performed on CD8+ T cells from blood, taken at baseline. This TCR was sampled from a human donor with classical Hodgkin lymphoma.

The CDR3 DNA reads TGTGCCAGCAGCCGATTGAACGGGGGACGGAGCTCCTACAATGAGCAGTTCTTC. Its translation: CASSRLNGGRSSYNEQFF. This rearrangement joins TRBV14 to TRBJ2-1; a weak D match, TRBD2 (6 bases). The CDR3 contains 18 residues. Germline-derived CDR1 and CDR2 are SGHDN and FVKESK. Trimming took 4 bases from V and 0 from J, leaving 19 bases between them. Full variable domain (outside the CDR3, taken from reference TRBV14 and TRBJ2-1): EAGVTQFPSHSVIEKGQTVTLRCDPISGHDNLYWYRRVMGKEIKFLLHFVKESKQDESGMPNNRFLAERTGGTYSTLKVQPAELEDSGVYFCASSRLNGGRSSYNEQFFGPGTRLTVL.